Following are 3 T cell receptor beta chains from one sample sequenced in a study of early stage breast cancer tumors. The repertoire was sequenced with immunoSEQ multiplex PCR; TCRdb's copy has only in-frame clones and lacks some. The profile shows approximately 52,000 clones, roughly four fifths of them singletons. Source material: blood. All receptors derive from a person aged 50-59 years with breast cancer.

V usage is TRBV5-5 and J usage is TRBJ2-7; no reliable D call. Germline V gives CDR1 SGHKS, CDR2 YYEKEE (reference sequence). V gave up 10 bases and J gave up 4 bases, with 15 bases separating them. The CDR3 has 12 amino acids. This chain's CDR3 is CARRTGWYEQYF. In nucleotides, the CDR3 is TGTGCCCGCCGTACCGGGTGGTACGAGCAGTACTTC. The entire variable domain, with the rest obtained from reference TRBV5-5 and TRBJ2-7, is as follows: DAGVTQSPTHLIKTRGQQVTLRCSPISGHKSVSWYQQVLGQGPQFIFQYYEKEERGRGNFPDRFSARQFPNYSSELNVNALLLGDSALYLCARRTGWYEQYFGPGTRLTVT.

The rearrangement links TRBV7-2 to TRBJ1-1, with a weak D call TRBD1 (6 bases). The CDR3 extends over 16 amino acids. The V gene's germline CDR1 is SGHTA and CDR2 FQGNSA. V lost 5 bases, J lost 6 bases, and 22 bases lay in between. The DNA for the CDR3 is TGTGCCAGCAGCCCGGTATGGCAGGTCGAGGGGGCTGAAGCTTTCTTT. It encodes CASSPVWQVEGAEAFF.

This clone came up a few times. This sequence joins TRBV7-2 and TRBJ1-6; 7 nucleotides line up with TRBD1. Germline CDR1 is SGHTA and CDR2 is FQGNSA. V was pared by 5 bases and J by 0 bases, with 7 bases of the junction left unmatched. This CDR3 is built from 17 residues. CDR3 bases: TGTGCCAGCAGCGTGGGACAGCTCTCCTCCTATAATTCACCCCTCCACTTT. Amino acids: CASSVGQLSSYNSPLHF. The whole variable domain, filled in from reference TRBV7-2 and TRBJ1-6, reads GAGVSQSPSNKVTEKGKDVELRCDPISGHTALYWYRQSLGQGLEFLIYFQGNSAPDKSGLPSDRFSAERTGGSVSTLTIQRTQQEDSAVYLCASSVGQLSSYNSPLHFGNGTRLTVT.